These T cell receptor beta chains were read from a single sample in a study of cytomegalovirus exposure and HLA in healthy donors. Clones were sequenced by immunoSEQ multiplex PCR, and TCRdb holds only the in-frame ones, with some missing. The sample has around 150,000 clones; about four fifths are singletons. The sequenced material came from PBMCs. These TCRs come from a male donor in good health and CMV-seronegative. The CDR3 runs from the conserved cysteine through the conserved F or W. Fields, in order: J gene, D gene, V gene, clone size, CDR3 protein, CDR3 DNA. D genes are given only for firm matches. Clone size is given for some rows only: seen once, a few or many times, or a class if the clone is expanded.

TRBJ2-1	.	TRBV30	.	CAWNEAYNEQFF	TGTGCCTGGAATGAGGCCTACAATGAGCAGTTCTTC
TRBJ2-3	.	TRBV7-9	.	CASSAKRTFGTDTQYF	TGTGCCAGCAGCGCAAAGCGGACCTTCGGCACAGATACGCAGTATTTT
TRBJ2-6	.	TRBV15	.	CATSSVRGAFGGPGANVLTF	TGTGCCACCAGCAGCGTTCGGGGTGCGTTCGGGGGGCCTGGGGCCAACGTCCTGACTTTC
TRBJ1-1	.	TRBV10-3	few	CAISDIGPSNAFF	TGTGCCATCAGCGATATTGGCCCTTCGAACGCTTTCTTT
TRBJ1-5	.	TRBV30	.	CAWSAVAGRNQPQHF	TGTGCCTGGAGTGCAGTAGCAGGGCGTAATCAGCCCCAGCATTTT
TRBJ1-1	.	TRBV5-1	.	CASSLGAGNTEAFF	TGCGCCAGCAGCTTGGGGGCGGGGAACACTGAAGCTTTCTTT
TRBJ2-5	.	TRBV5-8	.	CASSGGGEQETQYF	TGTGCCAGCAGCGGAGGGGGGGAGCAAGAGACCCAGTACTTC
TRBJ1-5	.	TRBV27	.	CASTAQGVEQPQHF	TGTGCCAGCACTGCCCAGGGCGTCGAGCAGCCCCAGCATTTT
TRBJ2-7	.	TRBV5-1	.	CASSQGGRTTYEQYF	TGCGCCAGCAGCCAGGGTGGGCGGACAACCTACGAGCAGTACTTC
TRBJ2-7	TRBD1	TRBV10-1	.	CASSESTGNPYEQYF	TGCGCCAGCAGTGAATCGACAGGGAACCCCTACGAGCAGTACTTC
TRBJ2-7	TRBD2	TRBV7-9	.	CASSWRVGEGGEQYF	TGTGCCAGCAGCTGGAGGGTCGGGGAGGGAGGCGAGCAGTACTTC
TRBJ1-1	.	TRBV7-9	.	CASSAPRAEAFF	TGTGCCAGCAGCGCTCCCAGGGCTGAAGCTTTCTTT
TRBJ2-7	TRBD1	TRBV10-3	.	CAIRDRVSGEQYF	TGTGCCATCAGGGACAGGGTTTCGGGCGAGCAGTACTTC
TRBJ1-3	TRBD1	TRBV7-6	.	CASSYSGTEGNTIYF	TGTGCCAGCAGCTACTCCGGGACAGAAGGAAACACCATATATTTT
TRBJ1-1	TRBD1	TRBV5-5	.	CASSFNYDRVARRTEAFF	TGTGCCAGCAGCTTTAACTATGACAGGGTGGCGAGAAGAACTGAAGCTTTCTTT
TRBJ1-5	.	TRBV19	.	CASCPNSNQPQHF	TGTGCCAGCTGTCCTAATAGCAATCAGCCCCAGCATTTT
TRBJ2-1	TRBD2	TRBV9	.	CASSATPALAGGNNEQFF	TGTGCCAGCAGCGCCACACCCGCACTAGCGGGGGGTAACAATGAGCAGTTCTTC
TRBJ2-4	TRBD1	TRBV6-6	.	CASSYGQGWDIQYF	TGTGCCAGCAGTTACGGACAGGGATGGGACATTCAGTACTTC
TRBJ2-3	TRBD1	TRBV4-3	.	CASSQDATGEYSTDTQYF	TGCGCCAGCAGCCAAGATGCCACAGGGGAATATAGCACAGATACGCAGTATTTT
TRBJ2-7	.	TRBV5-1	.	CASSFAGPVGRYEQYF	TGCGCCAGCAGTTTTGCGGGCCCAGTTGGACGTTACGAGCAGTACTTC
TRBJ2-7	TRBD2	TRBV4-1	.	CASSQVGGLAVAYEQYF	TGCGCCAGCAGCCAAGTGGGAGGGTTAGCCGTCGCCTACGAGCAGTACTTC
TRBJ2-7	.	TRBV6-5	.	CASSYPGRTHEQYF	TGTGCCAGCAGTTATCCTGGGCGCACCCACGAGCAGTACTTC
TRBJ2-7	.	TRBV6-5	.	CASSYGLSYEQYF	TGTGCCAGCAGTTATGGACTCAGCTACGAGCAGTACTTC
TRBJ1-5	.	TRBV19	.	CASTQGLSQPQHF	TGTGCCAGTACCCAGGGGCTAAGTCAGCCCCAGCATTTT
TRBJ1-2	.	TRBV6-1	.	CASIILVGAPGGYTF	TGTGCCAGCATCATCCTGGTAGGGGCTCCGGGTGGCTACACCTTC
TRBJ2-1	.	TRBV7-2	few	CASSFSLARANEQFF	TGTGCCAGCAGCTTTAGCCTAGCCCGAGCCAATGAGCAGTTCTTC
TRBJ2-1	TRBD1	TRBV4-3	few	CASSQDVQGAYNEQFF	TGCGCCAGCAGCCAAGATGTACAGGGGGCCTACAATGAGCAGTTCTTC
TRBJ2-7	.	TRBV7-9	.	CASSFDRPEQYF	TGTGCCAGCAGCTTCGACAGGCCCGAGCAGTACTTC
TRBJ1-2	TRBD1	TRBV6-6	.	CASSYDGTGFYGYTF	TGTGCCAGCAGTTACGACGGGACAGGTTTTTATGGCTACACCTTC
TRBJ2-7	.	TRBV27	few	CASSLTDSSSYEQYF	TGTGCCAGCAGTTTAACCGACAGTTCTTCCTACGAGCAGTACTTC
TRBJ1-5	.	TRBV10-3	.	CAISGGDQPQHF	TGTGCCATCAGTGGGGGGGATCAGCCCCAGCATTTT
TRBJ1-2	TRBD1	TRBV14	.	CASSQDWDRGFVDGYTF	TGTGCCAGCAGCCAAGATTGGGACAGGGGTTTTGTTGATGGCTACACCTTC
TRBJ2-7	TRBD1	TRBV12-5	.	CASRTGTGGSNEQYF	TGTGCTAGTCGTACCGGGACAGGAGGTTCAAACGAGCAGTACTTC
TRBJ1-6	.	TRBV13	.	CASSPRGDYNSPLHF	TGTGCCAGCAGCCCGCGGGGAGATTATAATTCACCCCTCCACTTT
TRBJ2-7	TRBD2	TRBV7-9	few	CASSFLAGGLEQYF	TGTGCCAGCAGCTTTTTAGCGGGAGGGTTAGAGCAGTACTTC
TRBJ1-1	.	TRBV6-1	few	CASRERAITEAFF	TGTGCCAGCAGAGAGCGGGCCATAACTGAAGCTTTCTTT
TRBJ1-3	TRBD1	TRBV11-3	.	CASSSGQGFSGNTIYF	TGTGCCAGCAGCTCCGGACAGGGCTTCTCTGGAAACACCATATATTTT
TRBJ1-2	TRBD1	TRBV14	.	CASSASGTASGYTF	TGTGCCAGCAGCGCCTCCGGGACAGCTTCTGGCTACACCTTC
TRBJ2-7	TRBD1	TRBV6-5	.	CASRITRGTPYEQYF	TGTGCCAGCAGGATTACCAGGGGGACCCCCTACGAGCAGTACTTC
TRBJ2-5	TRBD2	TRBV7-9	.	CASSLGTSGGAQETQYF	TGTGCCAGCAGCCTCGGGACTAGCGGGGGGGCCCAAGAGACCCAGTACTTC